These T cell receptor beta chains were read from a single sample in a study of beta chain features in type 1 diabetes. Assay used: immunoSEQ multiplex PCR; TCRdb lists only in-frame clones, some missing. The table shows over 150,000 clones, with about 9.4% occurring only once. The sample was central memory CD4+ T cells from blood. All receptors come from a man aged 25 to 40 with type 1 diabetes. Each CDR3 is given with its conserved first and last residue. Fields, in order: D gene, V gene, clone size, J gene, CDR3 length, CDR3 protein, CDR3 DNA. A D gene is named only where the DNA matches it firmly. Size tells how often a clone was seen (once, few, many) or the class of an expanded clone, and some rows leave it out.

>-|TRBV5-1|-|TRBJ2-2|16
CASSLPGAANTGELFF
TGCGCCAGCAGCTTGCCAGGGGCCGCGAACACCGGGGAGCTGTTTTTT
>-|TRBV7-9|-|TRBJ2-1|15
CASSLQGGWAKEQFF
TGTGCCAGCAGCTTACAAGGTGGTTGGGCGAAGGAGCAGTTCTTC
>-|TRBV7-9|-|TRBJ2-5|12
CASSAFQETQYF
TGTGCCAGCAGCGCGTTCCAAGAGACCCAGTACTTC
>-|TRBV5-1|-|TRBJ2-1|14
CASSPMSTYNEQFF
TGCGCCAGCAGCCCAATGAGCACCTACAATGAGCAGTTCTTC
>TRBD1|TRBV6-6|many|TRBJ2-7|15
CASSLDRDRVNEQYF
TGTGCCAGCAGTTTGGACCGGGACAGGGTCAACGAGCAGTACTTC
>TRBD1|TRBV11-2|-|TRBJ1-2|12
CASSEQGYGYTF
TGTGCCAGCAGCGAACAGGGGTATGGCTACACCTTC
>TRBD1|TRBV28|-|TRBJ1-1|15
CASSIPRQGWTEAFF
TGTGCCAGCAGCATCCCTCGACAGGGTTGGACTGAAGCTTTCTTT
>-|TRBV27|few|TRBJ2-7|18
CASSLSIGRWGGAYEQYF
TGTGCCAGCAGTTTATCGATTGGTAGGTGGGGGGGCGCCTACGAGCAGTACTTC
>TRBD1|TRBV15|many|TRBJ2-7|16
CATSRDRDRQTYEQYF
TGTGCCACCAGCAGAGATCGGGACAGACAAACCTACGAGCAGTACTTC
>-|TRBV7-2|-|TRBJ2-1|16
CASSTQRLAVGNEQFF
TGTGCCAGCAGCACCCAAAGACTCGCAGTTGGAAATGAGCAGTTCTTC
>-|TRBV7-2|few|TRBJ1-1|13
CASSSRANTEAFF
TGTGCCAGCAGCTCGAGGGCGAACACTGAAGCTTTCTTT
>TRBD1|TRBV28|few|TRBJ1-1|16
CASSLRTGPSFTEAFF
TGTGCCAGCAGTTTAAGGACAGGGCCTAGTTTCACTGAAGCTTTCTTT
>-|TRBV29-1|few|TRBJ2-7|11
CSVEDTDEQYF
TGCAGCGTTGAAGATACGGACGAGCAGTACTTC
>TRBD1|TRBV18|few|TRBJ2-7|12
CASSSTGIEQYF
TGTGCCAGCTCATCGACAGGGATCGAGCAGTACTTC
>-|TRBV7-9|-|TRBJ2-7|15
CASSQGLGGDYEQYF
TGTGCCAGCAGCCAAGGACTCGGAGGCGATTACGAGCAGTACTTC
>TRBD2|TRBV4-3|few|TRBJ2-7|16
CASSQEGLAGPYEQYF
TGCGCCAGCAGCCAAGAGGGACTAGCGGGACCTTACGAGCAGTACTTC
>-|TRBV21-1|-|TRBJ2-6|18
CASTQLDRGLTGANVLTF
TGTGCCAGCACACAACTGGACAGGGGGCTAACTGGGGCCAACGTCCTGACTTTC
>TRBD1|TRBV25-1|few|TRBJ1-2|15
CASSEYRTGGWGYTF
TGTGCCAGCAGTGAATATCGGACAGGGGGTTGGGGCTACACCTTC
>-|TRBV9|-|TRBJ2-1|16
CASSVAGSRAYNEQFF
TGTGCCAGCAGCGTAGCCGGGAGTCGCGCCTACAATGAGCAGTTCTTC
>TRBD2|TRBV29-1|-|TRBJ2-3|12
CSVDLAAGGQYF
TGCAGCGTTGATTTGGCAGCGGGGGGGCAGTATTTT
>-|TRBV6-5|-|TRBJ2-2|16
CASSYGSSVGTGELFF
TGTGCCAGCAGTTACGGGTCTAGCGTTGGCACCGGGGAGCTGTTTTTT
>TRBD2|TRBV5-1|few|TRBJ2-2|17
CASTEATSGSSGGELFF
TGCGCCAGCACCGAGGCGACTAGCGGGAGTTCCGGCGGGGAGCTGTTTTTT
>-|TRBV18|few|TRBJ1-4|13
CASSPPSRGRLFF
TGTGCCAGCTCACCACCCTCGCGGGGGCGGCTGTTTTTT
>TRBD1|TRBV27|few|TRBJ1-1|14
CASSWTGWGTEAFF
TGTGCCAGCAGTTGGACAGGGTGGGGCACTGAAGCTTTCTTT
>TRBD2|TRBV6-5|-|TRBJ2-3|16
CASSWDGTRGADTQYF
TGTGCCAGCAGTTGGGACGGGACTAGGGGCGCAGATACGCAGTATTTT
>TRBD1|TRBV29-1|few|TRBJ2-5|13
CSVEGQGEETQYF
TGCAGCGTTGAAGGCCAGGGGGAAGAGACCCAGTACTTC
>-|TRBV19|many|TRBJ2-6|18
CASSIGQKSSSGANVLTF
TGTGCCAGTAGTATAGGGCAGAAATCAAGCTCTGGGGCCAACGTCCTGACTTTC
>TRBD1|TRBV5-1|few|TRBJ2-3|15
CASSFSGTGADTQYF
TGCGCCAGCAGCTTTTCTGGGACAGGGGCGGATACGCAGTATTTT
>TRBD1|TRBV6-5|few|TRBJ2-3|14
CASRTGQGTDTQYF
TGTGCCAGCAGGACAGGACAGGGCACAGATACGCAGTATTTT